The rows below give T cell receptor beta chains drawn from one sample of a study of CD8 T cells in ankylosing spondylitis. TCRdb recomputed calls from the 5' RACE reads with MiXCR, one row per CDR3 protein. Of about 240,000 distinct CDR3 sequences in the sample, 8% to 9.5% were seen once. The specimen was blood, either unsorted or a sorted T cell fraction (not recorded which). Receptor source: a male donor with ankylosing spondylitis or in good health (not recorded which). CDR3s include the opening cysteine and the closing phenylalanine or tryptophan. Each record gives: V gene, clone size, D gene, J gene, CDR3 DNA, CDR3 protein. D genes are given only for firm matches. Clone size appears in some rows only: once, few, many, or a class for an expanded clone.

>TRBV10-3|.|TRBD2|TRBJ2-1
TGTGCCATCAGCCCCTCGGGGGGGTCCTACAATGAGCAGTTCTTC
CAISPSGGSYNEQFF
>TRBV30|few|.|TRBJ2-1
TGTGCCTGGAGTGTGTCATTTGAGCAGTTCTTC
CAWSVSFEQFF
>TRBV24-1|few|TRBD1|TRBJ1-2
TGTGCCACCAGTGATCGGACAGGTTCGGGAGGCTACACCTTC
CATSDRTGSGGYTF
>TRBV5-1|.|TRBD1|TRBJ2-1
TGCGCCAGCAGCTTACCGGGACAGGGGATCTACAATGAGCAGTTCTTC
CASSLPGQGIYNEQFF
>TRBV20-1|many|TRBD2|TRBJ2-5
TGCAGTCAGAAAGCGGGAGACACCCAGTACTTC
CSQKAGDTQYF
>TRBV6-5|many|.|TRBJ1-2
TGTGCCAGCAGTTACGGGGGCAACTATGGCTACACCTTC
CASSYGGNYGYTF
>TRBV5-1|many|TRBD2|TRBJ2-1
TGCGCCAGCAGCTTCAGCGGGAGCGGTGTAGATGAGCAGTTCTTC
CASSFSGSGVDEQFF
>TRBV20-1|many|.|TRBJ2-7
TGCAGTGCTAGACAGGGAGACTACGAGCAGTACTTC
CSARQGDYEQYF
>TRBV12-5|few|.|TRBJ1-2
TGTGCTTCTCGCCCGAGTACTAACTATGGCTACACCTTC
CASRPSTNYGYTF
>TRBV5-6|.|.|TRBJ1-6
TGTGCCAGCAGCTCTACTAATTCACCCCTCCACTTT
CASSSTNSPLHF
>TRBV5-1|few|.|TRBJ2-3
TGCGCCAGCAGCCCAGGACGGAGCACAGATACGCAGTATTTT
CASSPGRSTDTQYF
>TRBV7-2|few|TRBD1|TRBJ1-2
TGTGCCAGCAGCTTAGAAGGGGGCGGCTACACCTTC
CASSLEGGGYTF
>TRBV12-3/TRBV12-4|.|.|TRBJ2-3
TGTGCCAGCAGTGGGTTTTGGGGCAAAGATACGCAGTATTTT
CASSGFWGKDTQYF
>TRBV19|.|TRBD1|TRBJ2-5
TGTGCCAGTAGTATTCGACAGGGGATGGTTCAAGAGACCCAGTACTTC
CASSIRQGMVQETQYF
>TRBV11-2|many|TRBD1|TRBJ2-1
TGTGCCAGCAGCTCTCTGAAACAGGGGAACAATGAGCAGTTCTTC
CASSSLKQGNNEQFF
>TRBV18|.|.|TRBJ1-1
TGTGCCAGCTCACTTGGACAGCTCACTGAAGCTTTCTTT
CASSLGQLTEAFF
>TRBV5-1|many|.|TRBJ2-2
TGCGCCAGCAGCTTGAAGGGAACCGGGGAGCTGTTTTTT
CASSLKGTGELFF
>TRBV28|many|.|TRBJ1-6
TGTGCCAGCAGTTTTCCGCGGGAGGGGGGTTCACCCCTCCACTTT
CASSFPREGGSPLHF
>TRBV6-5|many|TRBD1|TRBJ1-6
TGTGCCAGCAGTTACTCGGGACAGGGAGGGTCACCCCTCCACTTT
CASSYSGQGGSPLHF
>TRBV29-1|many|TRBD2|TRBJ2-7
TGCAGCGTTGAATTCCCGACTAGCGAGAAAACACTCTACGAGCAGTACTTC
CSVEFPTSEKTLYEQYF
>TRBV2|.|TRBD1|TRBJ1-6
TGTGCCAGCTTAAGGGACAGGGGTTCACCCCTCCACTTT
CASLRDRGSPLHF
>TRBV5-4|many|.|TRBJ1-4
TGTGCCAGCAGCTTGCGCACAGATAATGAAAAACTGTTTTTT
CASSLRTDNEKLFF